What follows are 5 T cell receptor beta chains derived from one specimen sequenced in a study of beta chain features in type 1 diabetes. Study-level results: Moderate but significant shortening of TCRB CDR3s was recorded in all four CD4+ subsets from Type 1 diabetes patients.

Expressed TCRB transcripts got sequenced, as all isolated RNA was reverse transcribed. TCRdb keeps only in-frame clones here, not all; method: immunoSEQ multiplex PCR. Counted here are some 280,000 clones, roughly an eighth occurring once; the ten biggest clones make up about 0.017%. For these receptors, no antigen is known. Source material: naive CD4+ T cells from blood. The origin of the receptors is a man aged 25-45 years with type 1 diabetes.

A few counts support this clone. This sequence joins TRBV7-8 and TRBJ1-2; 7 bases align to TRBD1. Per germline, CDR1 SGHVS and CDR2 FQNEAQ. This CDR3 spans 16 amino acids. Trimming at V came to 5 bases and at J to 4 bases, leaving 13 bases not matched to a gene. CDR3 in DNA: TGTGCCAGCAGCGGCCTTAACAGGGGCCCAATCTATGGCTACACCTTC. Its protein product is CASSGLNRGPIYGYTF.

This clone was seen more than once but under ten times. The chain couples TRBV27 to TRBJ2-5; 7 nucleotides align to TRBD1. After removal of 4 bases from V and 7 bases from J, the junction contained 6 bases not matched to a gene. Per the germline V gene, CDR1 is MNHEY and CDR2 is SMNVEV (reference sequence). The CDR3 is made up of 13 amino acids. As DNA, the CDR3 is TGTGCCAGCAGTTACGACAGGGACGGGACCCAGTACTTC. It is translated as CASSYDRDGTQYF.

This sequence joins TRBV7-2 and TRBJ2-2; 7 positions agree with TRBD2. The CDR3 runs 16 residues. The germline V gene has CDR1 SGHTA and CDR2 FQGNSA. V lost 4 bases and J lost 8; bases outside the gene matches: 13. The CDR3 DNA follows: TGTGCCAGCAGCTCACATGGGGCTAGCGGAGCAGGGGAGCTGTTTTTT. Amino acid sequence: CASSSHGASGAGELFF.

Only a few counts were recorded for this clone. CDR3 nucleotides: TGTGCCAGCAGCATCGGAGGGTCCTACGAGCAGTACTTC. It encodes CASSIGGSYEQYF. The chain uses TRBV6-6 and TRBJ2-7, with D perhaps TRBD2 (6 bases). V was shortened by 6 bases and J by 1 base, with 10 bases between the two germline ends. From germline, CDR1 is MNHNY and CDR2 SVGAGI (reference sequence). The CDR3 is made up of 13 amino acids.

This clone was detected a few times. V usage is TRBV30 and J usage is TRBJ1-4, with D possibly matching TRBD1 (6 bases). The ends were cut back, 1 base at V and 7 bases at J, with 13 bases in the middle. The germline CDR1 and CDR2 sequences are GTSNPN and SVGIG (reference sequence). The CDR3 runs to 14 residues. CDR3: CAWSGRQAGEKLFF. Here the CDR3 DNA reads TGTGCCTGGAGTGGCAGACAGGCGGGTGAAAAACTGTTTTTT.